This T cell receptor (beta chain) was sequenced in a study of a mutant IDH1 vaccine in newly diagnosed glioma. Time point specified: week 47, end of study. Vaccination used 300 ug of mutant IDH1 20-mer peptide per dose, with topical imiquimod. With 5 bases clipped from V and 7 bases from J, the junction kept 9 bases outside the gene matches. CDR3 length: 15 amino acids. Germline values: CDR1 MNHNY, CDR2 SVGAGI (reference sequence). This clone has a handful of counts. Antigen unknown. Only in-frame clones appear in the TCRdb table, and some are missing; sequencing was by immunoSEQ multiplex PCR. The profile shows tens of thousands of clones, 65% of them singletons.

The receptor was derived from a man aged 35 to 55 with glioma. Some clones in this sample may be carry-over from other donors' samples. This chain joins TRBV6-6 and TRBJ1-4; 8 nucleotides match TRBD1. Material: peripheral blood mononuclear cells (PBMCs), obtained from a glioma patient whose treatment included an IDH1 peptide vaccine. The CDR3 nucleotides are TGTGCCAGCAGTAAAGGACAGGGAAGGGGTGAAAAACTGTTTTTT. Encoded protein: CASSKGQGRGEKLFF.